A selection of T cell receptor beta chains follows, all from one sample in a study of blood T cell repertoires in COVID-19. The assay was immunoSEQ multiplex PCR, and TCRdb's table has in-frame clones only and misses some. The repertoire has a few hundred thousand clones, around nine tenths of them found once; the top ten carry 6.5% to 8%. Material for sequencing was peripheral blood. Source of these receptors: a woman under 40 with COVID-19, enrolled during active disease. The CDR3 runs from the conserved cysteine through the conserved F or W. Each record gives: J gene, clone size, D gene, V gene, CDR3 protein, CDR3 DNA. D genes are given only for firm matches. Not all rows give a size; the values are once, few, many and, for expanded clones, a class.

TRBJ2-1 NA TRBD2 TRBV7-9 CASSLARGDNEQFF TGTGCCAGCAGCTTAGCGCGGGGGGATAATGAGCAGTTCTTC
TRBJ1-2 NA TRBD1 TRBV5-1 CASSPPGQVNYGYTF TGCGCCAGCAGCCCTCCGGGACAGGTGAACTATGGCTACACCTTC
TRBJ2-4 NA NA TRBV28 CASSSQGIAKNIQYF TGTGCCAGCAGTTCTCAGGGGATAGCCAAAAACATTCAGTACTTC
TRBJ1-2 NA TRBD1 TRBV6-4 CATISWDRRAYGYTF TGTGCCACGATCTCCTGGGACAGGCGTGCCTATGGCTACACCTTC
TRBJ2-2 NA TRBD2 TRBV3-1/TRBV3-2 CASSQGTSGSYTGELFF TGTGCCAGCAGCCAAGGAACTAGCGGGAGTTATACCGGGGAGCTGTTTTTT
TRBJ2-1 NA NA TRBV19 CASSIDRRGSSSYNEQFF TGTGCCAGTAGTATAGATCGTCGCGGCAGTAGCTCCTACAATGAGCAGTTCTTC
TRBJ1-3 NA NA TRBV5-5 CASSLVGQGSILASGNTIYF TGTGCCAGCAGCTTGGTGGGTCAGGGTTCTATTCTAGCGTCTGGAAACACCATATATTTT
TRBJ2-7 NA TRBD1 TRBV6-1 CASSETGPYEQYF TGTGCCAGCAGTGAGACAGGGCCCTACGAGCAGTACTTC
TRBJ2-5 NA NA TRBV30 CAWSEGRVGAGEETQYF TGTGCCTGGAGCGAAGGCAGGGTAGGGGCAGGGGAGGAGACCCAGTACTTC
TRBJ1-1 NA NA TRBV7-9 CASSLTGVWPFF TGTGCCAGCAGCTTGACGGGAGTCTGGCCTTTCTTT
TRBJ2-1 NA TRBD2 TRBV24-1 CATSDLSPGTRSEQFF TGTGCCACCAGTGATTTGTCCCCCGGGACTAGAAGTGAGCAGTTCTTC
TRBJ1-5 NA NA TRBV5-6 CASSLGLLSNQPQHF TGTGCCAGCAGCTTGGGCCTACTTAGCAATCAGCCCCAGCATTTT
TRBJ2-1 once NA TRBV5-1 CASSSPPGPTYNEQFF TGCGCCAGCAGCTCGCCTCCGGGTCCCACCTACAATGAGCAGTTCTTC
TRBJ1-1 NA NA TRBV15 CATSRGGSGQNTEAFF TGTGCCACCAGCAGGGGAGGTTCAGGGCAGAACACTGAAGCTTTCTTT
TRBJ1-1 NA NA TRBV4-1 CASSQEWARNTEAFF TGCGCCAGCAGCCAAGAGTGGGCCAGGAACACTGAAGCTTTCTTT
TRBJ1-2 NA NA TRBV27 CASSRTGLGYTF TGTGCCAGCAGCCGAACAGGGCTAGGCTACACCTTC
TRBJ2-3 few NA TRBV10-1 CASSEHTDTQYF TGCGCCAGCAGTGAACACACAGATACGCAGTATTTT
TRBJ2-7 NA NA TRBV4-1 CASSPLGSEWSSYEQYF TGCGCCAGCAGTCCTCTTGGGTCGGAGTGGAGCTCCTACGAGCAGTACTTC
TRBJ1-4 once NA TRBV19 CASSIVGRTPRGKTVF TGTGCCAGTAGTATAGTTGGCCGCACACCTCGGGGAAAAACTGTTTTT
TRBJ2-3 NA NA TRBV28 CASSSPGQHTDTQYF TGTGCCAGCAGTTCACCCGGACAGCACACAGATACGCAGTATTTT
TRBJ2-7 NA TRBD1 TRBV15 CATSPGRQGEQYF TGTGCCACCTCCCCGGGACGACAGGGCGAGCAGTACTTC
TRBJ1-1 NA NA TRBV5-4 CASSPPPGTMNTEAFF TGTGCCAGCAGCCCCCCGCCAGGTACCATGAACACTGAAGCTTTCTTT
TRBJ1-1 NA NA TRBV5-1 CASSLGTGHNTEAFF TGCGCCAGCAGCTTGGGTACAGGGCACAACACTGAAGCTTTCTTT
TRBJ2-7 NA TRBD2 TRBV10-1 CASSEGLAGSYEQYF TGCGCCAGCAGTGAAGGACTAGCGGGCTCCTACGAGCAGTACTTC
TRBJ2-5 NA NA TRBV13 CASSPSILSGGRETQYF TGTGCCAGCAGCCCTAGCATCTTATCTGGCGGAAGAGAGACCCAGTACTTC
TRBJ1-5 NA NA TRBV28 CASSPPTVNSNQPQHF TGTGCCAGCAGCCCCCCGACAGTAAATAGCAATCAGCCCCAGCATTTT
TRBJ2-2 NA NA TRBV2 CASSLRRNTGELFF TGTGCCAGCAGCCTCCGGAGGAACACCGGGGAGCTGTTTTTT
TRBJ1-2 NA NA TRBV27 CASSARALDGFNYGYTF TGTGCCAGCAGTGCGAGGGCCTTGGACGGCTTTAACTATGGCTACACCTTC
TRBJ1-5 once NA TRBV27 CASSLLGSNQPQHF TGTGCCAGCAGTTTACTGGGCAGCAATCAGCCCCAGCATTTT
TRBJ2-7 NA TRBD2 TRBV29-1 CSVLAGAYEQYF TGCAGCGTTCTAGCGGGAGCCTACGAGCAGTACTTC
TRBJ1-5 NA TRBD1 TRBV30 CALGQGGNQPQHF TGTGCCTTGGGACAGGGTGGCAATCAGCCCCAGCATTTT
TRBJ2-5 NA NA TRBV6-5 CASNGNDQETQYF TGTGCCAGCAACGGGAATGACCAAGAGACCCAGTACTTC
TRBJ2-1 NA NA TRBV4-2 CASSQDRLANEQFF TGTGCCAGCAGCCAAGATAGGCTAGCGAATGAGCAGTTCTTC
TRBJ2-1 NA NA TRBV18 CASSPLAVNEQFF TGTGCCAGCTCACCATTGGCCGTCAATGAGCAGTTCTTC
TRBJ2-1 NA TRBD2 TRBV4-2 CASSQVASGSWDNEQFF TGTGCCAGCAGCCAAGTGGCTAGCGGGAGTTGGGACAATGAGCAGTTCTTC
TRBJ2-7 once NA TRBV7-9 CASSLGPGVGEQYF TGTGCCAGCAGCTTAGGACCAGGCGTCGGTGAGCAGTACTTC
TRBJ2-7 NA TRBD2 TRBV7-9 CASSSGGRDYYEQYF TGTGCCAGCAGCTCCGGAGGGAGGGACTACTACGAGCAGTACTTC
TRBJ2-1 NA TRBD1 TRBV19 CAGSIRQGVHNEQFF TGTGCCGGTAGTATACGACAGGGGGTGCACAATGAGCAGTTCTTC
TRBJ2-1 NA TRBD2 TRBV25-1 CASSVLAGDDYNEQFF TGTGCCAGCAGTGTCCTAGCGGGAGATGACTACAATGAGCAGTTCTTC
TRBJ1-4 NA TRBD1 TRBV29-1 CSVGGTGREKLFF TGCAGCGTCGGAGGGACAGGGCGAGAAAAACTGTTTTTT
TRBJ2-1 NA TRBD1 TRBV19 CASGPGWDRAHNEQFF TGTGCCAGTGGACCTGGATGGGACAGGGCGCACAATGAGCAGTTCTTC
TRBJ1-2 NA NA TRBV4-3 CASSQEEDRRSGYTF TGCGCCAGCAGCCAAGAGGAAGACAGGCGATCCGGCTACACCTTC
TRBJ2-3 NA TRBD2 TRBV12-5 CASGLVRDGRAGTDTQYF TGTGCTAGTGGTTTGGTACGGGACGGGAGGGCCGGGACAGATACGCAGTATTTT
TRBJ2-2 NA TRBD2 TRBV7-3 CASSLSVAGVVGELFF TGTGCCAGCAGCTTAAGTGTGGCGGGAGTAGTCGGGGAGCTGTTTTTT
TRBJ1-2 NA NA TRBV19 CASSIPRGLRLGYTF TGTGCCAGTAGTATACCGAGAGGGCTTCGCCTAGGCTACACCTTC
TRBJ2-7 few TRBD2 TRBV4-1 CASSQPRSGREYYEQYF TGCGCCAGCAGCCAACCCCGTAGCGGGAGGGAATACTACGAGCAGTACTTC
TRBJ1-4 NA NA TRBV29-1 CSVVRPDTTNEKLFF TGCAGCGTTGTCAGACCTGACACAACTAATGAAAAACTGTTTTTT
TRBJ2-7 few TRBD1 TRBV7-9 CASSYFSGQGDHEQYF TGTGCCAGCAGTTATTTCTCGGGACAGGGAGATCACGAGCAGTACTTC
TRBJ2-1 few TRBD2 TRBV7-9 CASSLAFERDSYNEQFF TGTGCCAGCAGCTTAGCATTTGAGCGGGACTCCTACAATGAGCAGTTCTTC
TRBJ2-7 NA TRBD2 TRBV4-3 CASSQEVALAGYEQYF TGCGCCAGCAGCCAAGAGGTTGCCCTAGCGGGCTACGAGCAGTACTTC